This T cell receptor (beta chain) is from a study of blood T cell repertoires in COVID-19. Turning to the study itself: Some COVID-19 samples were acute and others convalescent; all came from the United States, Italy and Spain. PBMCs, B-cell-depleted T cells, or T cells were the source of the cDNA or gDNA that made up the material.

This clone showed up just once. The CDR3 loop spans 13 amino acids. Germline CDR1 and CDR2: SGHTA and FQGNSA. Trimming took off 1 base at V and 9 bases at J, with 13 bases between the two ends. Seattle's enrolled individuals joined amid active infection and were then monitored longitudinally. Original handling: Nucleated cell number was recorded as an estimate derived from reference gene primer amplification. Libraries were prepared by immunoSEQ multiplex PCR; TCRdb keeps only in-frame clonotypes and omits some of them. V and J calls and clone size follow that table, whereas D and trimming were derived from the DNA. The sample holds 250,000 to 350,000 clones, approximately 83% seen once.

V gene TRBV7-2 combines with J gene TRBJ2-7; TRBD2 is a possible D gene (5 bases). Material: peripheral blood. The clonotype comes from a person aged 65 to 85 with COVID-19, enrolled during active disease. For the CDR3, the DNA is TGTGCCAGCAGCTTAGGGACTGCTAGGGTGCAGTACTTC. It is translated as CASSLGTARVQYF.